The 25 T cell receptor beta chains below come from one sample, sequenced in a study of T cells in Graves' hyperthyroidism and ophthalmopathy. TCR beta CDR3 region amplification was performed from RNA transcripts. TCR CDR3 regions were first amplified by RT-PCR with HTBI primers. TCRdb ran MiXCR on the multiplex PCR reads and lists one entry per CDR3 protein. Of hundreds of thousands of distinct CDR3 sequences in the sample, under 45% are singletons; the top ten hold around 30%. The sample comprised blood. These receptor sequences come from a woman between 35 and 50 years old with Graves' hyperthyroidism.

This clonotype appeared many times. The chain has TRBV13 and TRBJ1-4; 8 nucleotides line up with TRBD1. The CDR3 loop spans 14 amino acids. CDR1 is PRHDT and CDR2 is FYEKMQ in the germline V gene (reference sequence). The ends lost 5 bases at V and 7 bases at J; junction bases unmatched: 6. The CDR3 sequence: CASSRGTGGEKLFF. The CDR3 DNA is TGTGCCAGCAGCCGTGGGACAGGTGGTGAAAAACTGTTTTTT. Supplemented by reference TRBV13 and TRBJ1-4, the full variable domain reads AAGVIQSPRHLIKEKRETATLKCYPIPRHDTVYWYQQGPGQDPQFLISFYEKMQSDKGSIPDRFSAQQFSDYHSELNMSSLELGDSALYFCASSRGTGGEKLFFGSGTQLSVL.

The chain uses TRBV11-2 and TRBJ2-7; no clear D gene. Germline lookup yields CDR1 SGHAT and CDR2 FQNNGV. The CDR3 totals 13 residues. The V and J ends lost 6 bases and 6 bases respectively, with 15 bases between them. The CDR3 sequence is CASSYGVSVEQYF. CDR3 DNA sequence: TGTGCCAGCAGTTATGGGGTGAGCGTCGAGCAGTACTTC.

The genes are TRBV24-1 and TRBJ1-5; no clear D gene. Between the trimmed V and J ends, which lost 12 bases and 5 bases, there was a span of 7 bases. CDR3 length equals 10 residues. CDR1 is KGHDR and CDR2 is SFDVKD in the germline V gene. The CDR3 DNA reads as TGTGCCGCCCGGGATCAGCCCCAGCATTTT. Translating gives CAARDQPQHF.

This chain joins TRBV2 and TRBJ2-2; a possible D gene is TRBD1 (6 bases). The germline gives CDR1 SNHLY, CDR2 FYNNEI. This CDR3 contains 16 residues. Trimming removed 3 bases from V and 3 bases from J, with 14 bases in between. The CDR3 DNA reads TGTGCCAGCAGTGAGGGGGCAGTGGTCGACACCGGGGAGCTGTTTTTT. As protein: CASSEGAVVDTGELFF.

This clonotype occurred many times. The chain recombines TRBV10-2 with TRBJ2-5; 9 bases line up with TRBD2. The CDR3 extends over 14 amino acids. Germline V gives CDR1 WSHSY, CDR2 SAAADI. J lost 2 bases, V lost 6 bases, and 4 bases had no gene match. DNA of the CDR3: TGCGCCAGCAGAAGACTAGCGGCTCAAGAGACCCAGTACTTC. This sequence encodes CASRRLAAQETQYF.

The J gene is TRBJ2-5, the V gene TRBV10-2; D is uncertain. The better agreement between TRBJ2-1 and the DNA end casts doubt on the J call. Germline V gene sequence: CDR1 WSHSY, CDR2 SAAADI. CDR3 length: 13 amino acids. CDR3 in DNA: TGCGCCAGCAGCCCGGGCTATACCAATGAGCAGTTCTTC. The encoded protein is CASSPGYTNEQFF.

Details on this clonotype: This may stem from a read error, because a much larger clone lies one nucleotide away. The chain has TRBV9 and TRBJ1-1; maybe TRBD1 (5 bases). Trimming removed 0 bases from V and 1 base from J, with 10 bases in between. The CDR3 is 15 residues long. Looked up from germline, CDR1 is SGDLS and CDR2 is YYNGEE. The CDR3 loop reads CASSVVTVRNTEAFF. The CDR3 DNA follows: TGTGCCAGCAGCGTAGTGACAGTTCGGAACACTGAAGCTTTCTTT. Full variable domain (missing parts from reference TRBV9 and TRBJ1-1): DSGVTQTPKHLITATGQRVTLRCSPRSGDLSVYWYQQSLDQGLQFLIQYYNGEERAKGNILERFSAQQFPDLHSELNLSSLELGDSALYFCASSVVTVRNTEAFFGQGTRLTVV.

There are a few counts of this clonotype. The chain combines TRBV6-5 with TRBJ2-2, with D perhaps TRBD1 (7 bases). This CDR3 is 16 amino acids long. Trimming pared 6 bases from V and 0 bases from J, leaving 14 bases between. Germline CDR1 MNHEY, CDR2 SVGAGI. The CDR3: CASRYRGGANTGELFF. In DNA form, the CDR3 reads TGTGCCAGCAGATACAGGGGCGGGGCGAACACCGGGGAGCTGTTTTTT.

This clonotype has more than one count but fewer than ten. The chain carries TRBV12-3 or TRBV12-4 and TRBJ1-3; 7 bases agree with TRBD1. The CDR3 spans 15 residues. V trimming: 5 bases; J trimming: 3 bases; junction bases outside the gene matches: 7. CDR3 in amino acids: CASSPQAGGGNTIYF. The CDR3 DNA is TGTGCCAGCAGTCCCCAAGCAGGGGGTGGAAACACCATATATTTT.

The gene calls are TRBV28 and TRBJ1-1, with 9 bases that match TRBD1. Per germline, CDR1 MDHEN and CDR2 SYDVKM. The CDR3 is 17 residues long. V shed 4 bases, J shed 4 bases, and the junction held 13 bases outside the gene matches. Here the CDR3 reads CASSSPRDREWITEAFF. CDR3 DNA: TGTGCCAGCAGTTCCCCTCGGGACAGGGAATGGATCACTGAAGCTTTCTTT.

The rearrangement uses TRBV7-2 and TRBJ2-7; the D gene is possibly TRBD2 (7 bases). Trimming left V 1 base short and J 0 bases short, with 16 bases between. The CDR3 totals 17 residues. Germline CDR1 SGHTA, CDR2 FQGNSA. DNA for the CDR3: TGTGCCAGCAGCTTAGTAGGGGGGGCCCTCAGCTCCTACGAGCAGTACTTC. As protein: CASSLVGGALSSYEQYF.

In the case of this clonotype: One base away lies a much larger clone, so this may be a sequencing read error. Here the CDR3 omits its conserved ending phenylalanine or tryptophan, so a read error is the likely source. V is TRBV2 and J is TRBJ1-1; no clear D. This CDR3 spans 14 amino acids. The V end lost 6 bases, the J end lost 1 base, and 12 bases lay between the germline ends. CDR1 is SNHLY and CDR2 is FYNNEI in the germline V gene. CDR3 nucleotide sequence: TGTGCCAGCAGCCGACCGTTTGGGAACACTGAAGCTTTCCTT. The encoded protein is CASSRPFGNTEAFL.

This clonotype was picked up a small number of times. The CDR3 reads CASSSTRGLSNQPQHF. For the CDR3, the DNA is TGTGCCAGCAGCTCTACCAGGGGGCTTAGCAATCAGCCCCAGCATTTT. The chain couples TRBV7-9 to TRBJ1-5; 8 nucleotides line up with TRBD1. Germline V gene data show CDR1 as SEHNR and CDR2 as FQNEAQ (reference sequence). The CDR3 extends over 16 amino acids. V trimming: 4 bases; J trimming: 0 bases; junction bases outside the gene matches: 5.

The CDR3 nucleotides read TGTGCCAGCAGAGGTCAGCTTAATTCACCCCTCCACTTT. Protein product: CASRGQLNSPLHF. The chain couples TRBV2 to TRBJ1-6, with D unresolved. Germline values: CDR1 SNHLY, CDR2 FYNNEI. Trimming removed 6 bases at V and 6 bases at J, with 9 bases between. The CDR3 consists of 13 residues.

This clonotype was counted ten times or more. The V call is TRBV7-9, the J call TRBJ1-1, with TRBD1 matching over 7 bases. The CDR3 consists of 15 residues. V gave up 4 bases and J gave up 4 bases; unmatched junction bases: 9. CDR1 is SEHNR, CDR2 FQNEAQ, per germline (reference sequence). CDR3 amino acids: CASSSGGTQGTEAFF. The CDR3, as DNA: TGTGCCAGCAGCTCAGGGGGGACCCAAGGCACTGAAGCTTTCTTT. Full variable domain (missing parts from reference TRBV7-9 and TRBJ1-1): DTGVSQNPRHKITKRGQNVTFRCDPISEHNRLYWYRQTLGQGPEFLTYFQNEAQLEKSRLLSDRFSAERPKGSFSTLEIQRTEQGDSAMYLCASSSGGTQGTEAFFGQGTRLTVV.

This clonotype occurred once. The V call is TRBV7-2, the J call TRBJ1-4, with a possible D match to TRBD1 (6 bases). V lost 2 bases and J 5 bases, leaving 18 bases between the germline ends. Germline CDR1 is SGHTA and CDR2 is FQGNSA. This CDR3 contains 17 residues. CDR3 DNA sequence: TGTGCCAGCAGCTTACGGGGAGCCTTAGGGGGGAATGAAAAACTGTTTTTT. As protein: CASSLRGALGGNEKLFF.

DNA of the CDR3: TGTGCCACCCAGAAGAGTGATCCTTCCTACAATGAGCAGTTCTTC. Encoded protein: CATQKSDPSYNEQFF. V usage is TRBV2 and J usage is TRBJ2-7; no clear D gene. Judging by the DNA end, TRBJ2-1 fits better; the J call may be wrong. The germline V gene has CDR1 SNHLY and CDR2 FYNNEI. CDR3 length equals 15 residues.

In its sample, this clonotype was seen many times. The J gene is TRBJ1-1, the V gene TRBV19; 9 bases match TRBD1. The CDR3 loop spans 15 amino acids. V lost 5 bases to trimming and J lost 5 bases; unmatched junction nucleotides: 9. Per germline, CDR1 LNHDA and CDR2 SQIVND (reference sequence). The CDR3 here is CASSAGQGSWTEAFF. As DNA, the CDR3 is TGTGCCAGTAGTGCCGGACAGGGGAGTTGGACTGAAGCTTTCTTT.

The CDR3 sequence: CASSDDQGTPEAFF. The DNA of the CDR3 is TGTGCCAGCAGTGACGACCAGGGGACTCCTGAAGCTTTCTTT. The chain employs TRBV25-1 and TRBJ1-1; D possibly corresponds to TRBD1 (6 bases). V shed 3 bases and J shed 6 bases, with 14 bases lying between them. The V gene's germline CDR1 is MGHDK and CDR2 SYGVNS. The CDR3 sequence is 14 residues long.

This chain connects TRBV20-1 to TRBJ2-1; 8 nucleotides agree with TRBD2. The ends lost 3 bases at V and 7 bases at J; junction bases unmatched: 11. This CDR3 spans 15 amino acids. CDR1 is DFQATT, CDR2 SNEGSKA, per germline (reference sequence). In DNA form, the CDR3 reads TGCAGTGCTAGCCGACCGGGACTAGTGAGGAATGAGCAGTTCTTC. Its protein is CSASRPGLVRNEQFF.

This clonotype showed up just a few times. J is TRBJ2-3 and V is TRBV7-2; D may be TRBD1 or TRBD2 (5 bases each). Trimming shortened V by 4 bases and J by 1 base, and 12 bases separated the two germline ends. This CDR3 spans 15 amino acids. Germline CDR1 and CDR2: SGHTA and FQGNSA. In nucleotides, the CDR3 is TGTGCCAGCAGCTCTAGGGGTAGCGGCACAGATACGCAGTATTTT. Translated: CASSSRGSGTDTQYF. The full variable domain, with the rest looked up from reference TRBV7-2 and TRBJ2-3, is GAGVSQSPSNKVTEKGKDVELRCDPISGHTALYWYRQSLGQGLEFLIYFQGNSAPDKSGLPSDRFSAERTGGSVSTLTIQRTQQEDSAVYLCASSSRGSGTDTQYFGPGTRLTVL.

On this clonotype: The junction departs from the called germline gene at one end, perhaps through a read error. V and J are TRBV9 and TRBJ1-3; D not resolved. Germline V CDR1 and CDR2: SGDLS, YYNGEE. The CDR3 has 13 residues. CDR3 DNA: TGTGCCGGCAGCTTGGACTCTGGAAACACCATATATTTT. Residues: CAGSLDSGNTIYF.

This clonotype was detected a few times. This chain joins TRBV6-1 and TRBJ1-1; no firm D call. V was pared by 1 base and J by 11 bases, with 14 bases between. This CDR3 has 13 amino acids. Germline V gene sequence: CDR1 MNHNS, CDR2 SASEGT. The CDR3 spells CASSEEDGIGAFF. The CDR3 region has the DNA TGTGCCAGCAGTGAAGAAGACGGGATTGGGGCTTTCTTT.

There are many counts of this clonotype. The chain recombines TRBV19 with TRBJ1-5; 7 positions match TRBD1. The V gene end was trimmed by 7 bases and the J gene end by 0 bases; junction bases not matched to a gene: 6. This CDR3 comprises 15 residues. Germline assignment: CDR1 LNHDA and CDR2 SQIVND (reference sequence). This CDR3 is CASIRTGDSNQPQHF. The CDR3 DNA reads as TGTGCCAGTATCCGGACAGGAGATAGCAATCAGCCCCAGCATTTT.

V gene TRBV7-9 combines with J gene TRBJ2-7; 11 nucleotides agree with TRBD2. Germline lookup yields CDR1 SEHNR and CDR2 FQNEAQ (reference sequence). The junction had 4 bases not matched to a gene; V was cut back by 0 bases and J by 3 bases. The CDR3 contains 16 residues. The CDR3 protein is CASSLASGGGIYEQYF. Written as DNA, the CDR3 is TGTGCCAGCAGCTTAGCTAGCGGGGGGGGGATCTACGAGCAGTACTTC.